This T cell receptor (beta chain) was captured in a study of patients and donors after allogeneic stem cell transplantation. TCRdb fed the RT-PCR reads into MiXCR, producing one record per CDR3 protein. The table lists approximately 170,000 distinct CDR3 sequences, approximately 22% of them singletons, with 25% to 30% in the top ten. From germline, CDR1 is LGHDT and CDR2 YNNKEL (reference sequence). The CDR3 totals 12 residues. J gave up 6 bases and V 6 bases, and 1 base lay outside the gene matches. The sequence came from a human donor who was either an allogeneic HSCT recipient or a stem cell or donor lymphocyte infusion donor (not recorded which). It is not recorded whose cells these are; they may come from a transplant donor. The sample consisted of blood, either unsorted or a sorted T cell fraction (not recorded which). The rearrangement joins TRBV3-1 to TRBJ2-2; 7 bases line up with TRBD1. The CDR3 region is CASRGTAGELFF. The CDR3 DNA follows: TGTGCCAGCAGGGGGACAGCCGGGGAGCTGTTTTTT.